This T cell receptor (beta chain) was retrieved from a study of shared clonotypes between healthy human individuals. Study-wide results and caveats: Large sequencing depth failed to make sorted-subset sequencing complete, rarefaction showed.

Sequenced by immunoSEQ multiplex PCR; TCRdb stores in-frame clones only, minus some. This repertoire shows a few million clones, roughly 92% found once; its top ten account for approximately 0.4%. As to this clone: The target antigen is unknown. Other DNA sequences in this specimen translate into the identical CDR3.

The CDR3 loop spans 14 amino acids. V lost 2 bases to trimming and J lost 2 bases, with 10 bases between them. The germline gives CDR1 SGHRS, CDR2 YFSETQ. The rearrangement uses TRBV5-1 and TRBJ2-5; D gene unclear. The TCR was taken from a man aged 18 to 29 in good health. Some clones in this sample may be carry-over from other donors' samples. Sequencing input: naive CD4+ T cells from PBMCs. Subset meaning: CD45RA+ positively selected. The CDR3 nucleotides read TGCGCCAGCAGCTTTGGGCAGACTCAAGAGACCCAGTACTTC. The encoded protein is CASSFGQTQETQYF.